One and the same sample provided the 23 T cell receptor beta chains below, sequenced in a study of metastatic and nonmetastatic thyroid tumors. TCRdb re-clonotyped the PCR reads via MiXCR. The sample yields some 5,000 clones, roughly 29% seen once. The entire patient cohort was treatment-naive prior to thyroid surgery. The specimen sequenced was adjacent normal tissue. These receptors all come from a female donor with papillary thyroid cancer or a benign thyroid nodule (not recorded which). Some clones in this sample may be carry-over from other donors' samples.

The genes are TRBV7-2 and TRBJ2-7; 7 bases match TRBD2. The germline V gene has CDR1 SGHTA and CDR2 FQGNSA. Unmatched junction bases numbered 10, after V lost 6 bases and J lost 2 bases. The CDR3 length is 15 residues. The CDR3 DNA is TGTGCCAGCAGTCCCCGGGGCGGGAGTACCTACGAGCAGTACTTC. This encodes CASSPRGGSTYEQYF.

This clone is large (0.1 to 1%) by share. The rearrangement joins TRBV6-5 to TRBJ2-7; 12 bases are a match to TRBD2. V gave up 3 bases and J gave up 3 bases; unmatched junction bases: 9. Germline V gene sequence: CDR1 MNHEY, CDR2 SVGAGI. CDR3 length equals 17 residues. The CDR3 nucleotides are TGTGCCAGCAGTTATCGGACTAGCGGGAAATTAAACTACGAGCAGTACTTC. It encodes CASSYRTSGKLNYEQYF.

Concerning this clone itself: Given the absence of the conserved phenylalanine or tryptophan at the CDR3 end, a read error is likely. The rearrangement joins TRBV6-1 to TRBJ2-7; 10 bases are shared with TRBD1. Germline CDR1 is MNHNS and CDR2 is SASEGT. The J segment lost 5 bases and the V segment lost 5 bases, leaving 6 bases of the junction unmatched. This CDR3 has 14 residues. CDR3 sequence: CASSRDRGNHEQYL. CDR3 coding DNA: TGTGCCAGCAGTCGGGACAGGGGTAACCACGAGCAGTACTTA.

In its sample, this clone is medium-sized. The rearrangement joins TRBV30 to TRBJ2-2; D is ambiguous. Trimming stripped 4 bases from V and 7 bases from J, with 13 bases between. Germline CDR1 and CDR2: GTSNPN and SVGIG (reference sequence). The CDR3 is made up of 13 amino acids. CDR3 sequence (DNA): TGTGCCTGGAACAAGGGATCCCACGGGGAGCTGTTTTTT. Translation: CAWNKGSHGELFF.

This clone turned up a few times. This chain connects TRBV12-5 to TRBJ1-2; a possible D gene is TRBD1 (5 bases). Germline V lookup: CDR1 LGHNT, CDR2 FRNRAP. CDR3 length equals 13 residues. Trimming stripped 3 bases from V and 7 bases from J, with 12 bases between. CDR3 in amino acids: CASGLGGARGYTF. The DNA for the CDR3 is TGTGCTAGTGGTTTAGGAGGGGCTCGTGGCTACACCTTC.

This clone was counted between two and nine times. The V gene is TRBV19, the J gene TRBJ1-1, with TRBD1 matching over 8 bases. Germline assignment: CDR1 LNHDA and CDR2 SQIVND (reference sequence). There are 13 residues in the CDR3. The trim removed 7 bases at V and 5 bases at J, leaving 6 bases unmatched. CDR3 in amino acids: CASTGTGGTEAFF. CDR3 coding DNA: TGTGCCAGTACCGGGACAGGAGGAACTGAAGCTTTCTTT. The complete variable domain, with remaining parts taken from reference TRBV19 and TRBJ1-1, reads DGGITQSPKYLFRKEGQNVTLSCEQNLNHDAMYWYRQDPGQGLRLIYYSQIVNDFQKGDIAEGYSVSREKKESFPLTVTSAQKNPTAFYLCASTGTGGTEAFFGQGTRLTVV.

V usage is TRBV6-1 and J usage is TRBJ2-3, with TRBD2 identical over 9 bases. Germline CDR1 is MNHNS and CDR2 is SASEGT. The CDR3 has 16 amino acids. V trimming: 6 bases; J trimming: 4 bases; junction bases outside the gene matches: 11. The CDR3 protein is CASSAPPAGGPDTQYF. DNA for the CDR3: TGTGCCAGCAGCGCCCCCCCAGCGGGGGGCCCAGATACGCAGTATTTT.

This clone is classed as medium-sized. V and J are TRBV24-1 and TRBJ1-1; perhaps TRBD1 as D (6 bases). CDR3 size: 14 residues. Trimming removed 2 bases from V and 8 bases from J, with 14 bases in between. Germline V lookup: CDR1 KGHDR, CDR2 SFDVKD. The chain's CDR3 is CATSDSVAGTEAFF. CDR3 DNA sequence: TGTGCCACCAGTGATTCGGTGGCAGGGACAGAAGCTTTCTTT.

V is TRBV30 and J is TRBJ2-7; D may match TRBD1 or TRBD2 (5 bases each). Trimming removed 0 bases at V and 0 bases at J, with 21 bases between. This CDR3 contains 18 residues. Germline V gene lookup returns CDR1 GTSNPN and CDR2 SVGIG (reference sequence). The CDR3 sequence: CAWSVGLVSGPNSYEQYF. The CDR3 DNA is TGTGCCTGGAGTGTTGGTCTCGTTTCGGGGCCCAACTCCTACGAGCAGTACTTC.

The J gene is TRBJ2-7, the V gene TRBV27; D may match TRBD1 or TRBD2 (5 bases each). Germline CDR1 and CDR2: MNHEY and SMNVEV (reference sequence). CDR3 length: 13 residues. Trimming took 7 bases from V and 8 from J, leaving 18 bases between them. CDR3 in amino acids: CASNGDRTTQQYF. CDR3 nucleotides: TGTGCCAGCAACGGGGACCGAACTACGCAGCAGTACTTC.

This clone was seen more than once but under ten times. The final CDR3 position lacks the conserved phenylalanine or tryptophan, pointing to a likely read error. The V gene is TRBV28, the J gene TRBJ2-7; the D gene is possibly TRBD1 (6 bases). Germline CDR1 reads MDHEN; CDR2 reads SYDVKM. Trimming took off 5 bases at V and 6 bases at J, with 11 bases between the two ends. The CDR3 is 12 amino acids. As DNA, the CDR3 is TGTGCCAGCAGTCACCAGGGGTTCGAGCAGTACTCC. Amino acid sequence: CASSHQGFEQYS.

Ten or more counts support this clone. The chain is built from TRBV3-1 and TRBJ2-5, with 13 bases aligning to TRBD2. V lost 3 bases and J lost 0; bases outside the gene matches: 4. The CDR3 loop spans 17 amino acids. The germline V gene has CDR1 LGHDT and CDR2 YNNKEL (reference sequence). The CDR3 loop reads CASSQETSGGYQETQYF. As DNA, the CDR3 is TGTGCCAGCAGCCAGGAGACTAGCGGGGGGTACCAAGAGACCCAGTACTTC.

This clone was recorded at least ten times. A much larger clone sits a single nucleotide away, making a read error possible. The chain joins TRBV2 to TRBJ2-5, with TRBD2 as a possible D gene (5 bases). The V and J ends lost 6 bases and 6 bases respectively, with 8 bases between them. The CDR3 runs 11 residues. The V gene's germline CDR1 is SNHLY and CDR2 FYNNEI. The CDR3 DNA reads TGTGCCAGCAGGACGGGAAAGACCCAGTACTTC. Its translation is CASRTGKTQYF.

By share of the sample, this clone is medium-sized. The V call is TRBV5-6, the J call TRBJ1-6; D unclear. The germline V gene has CDR1 SGHDT and CDR2 YYEEEE. Trimming shortened V by 1 base and J by 4 bases, and 9 bases separated the two germline ends. This CDR3 contains 15 residues. CDR3 region: CASSLNWKYNSPLHF. CDR3 in DNA: TGTGCCAGCAGCTTGAATTGGAAGTATAATTCACCCCTCCACTTT.

DNA of the CDR3: TGTGCCAGCAGCTTGGTGTTTGTTGCAACTAATGAAAAACTGTTTTTT. It is translated as CASSLVFVATNEKLFF. The chain links TRBV5-5 to TRBJ1-4, with unresolved D. This CDR3 contains 16 residues. Germline lookup yields CDR1 SGHKS and CDR2 YYEKEE (reference sequence). Between the trimmed V and J ends, which lost 0 bases and 0 bases, there was a span of 9 bases.

The chain links TRBV30 to TRBJ1-4; D is undetermined. Germline CDR1 GTSNPN, CDR2 SVGIG (reference sequence). The CDR3 consists of 13 residues. V lost 1 base and J lost 5, with 8 bases in between. The DNA for the CDR3 is TGTGCCTGGAGTGAACAGCCGAATGAAAAACTGTTTTTT. This translates into CAWSEQPNEKLFF.

This clone has only a few counts. The chain links TRBV6-1 to TRBJ1-2; TRBD1 might be the D (6 bases). Germline values: CDR1 MNHNS, CDR2 SASEGT. Trimming shortened V by 3 bases and J by 0 bases, and 8 bases separated the two germline ends. CDR3 length: 14 amino acids. In nucleotides, the CDR3 is TGTGCCAGCAGTGACAGGGGCGCTAACTATGGCTACACCTTC. It encodes CASSDRGANYGYTF.

This clone was seen repeatedly, ten times or more. The genes are TRBV18 and TRBJ1-1, with a weak D call TRBD1 (6 bases). The length of the CDR3 is 14 residues. V lost 4 bases and J 1 base, leaving 10 bases between the germline ends. CDR1 KGHSH and CDR2 LQKENI come from the germline V gene. CDR3 residues: CASSLEGGNTEAFF. In DNA, the CDR3 is TGTGCCAGCTCACTGGAGGGGGGGAACACTGAAGCTTTCTTT.

This clone was found a few times. The chain carries TRBV28 and TRBJ2-5; D might be TRBD1 or TRBD2, each matching 5 bases. Between the trimmed V and J ends, which lost 3 bases and 5 bases, there was a span of 13 bases. Germline lookup yields CDR1 MDHEN and CDR2 SYDVKM. This CDR3 spans 14 amino acids. The CDR3 DNA reads as TGTGCCAGCAGTTTCGGGGACGATGAGGAGACCCAGTACTTC. Its protein is CASSFGDDEETQYF.

By share of the sample, this clone is large (0.1 to 1%). CDR3 protein: CASSSGTGGGSYEQYF. As DNA, the CDR3 is TGTGCCAGCAGCTCGGGGACAGGGGGAGGCTCCTACGAGCAGTACTTC. The chain couples TRBV7-6 to TRBJ2-7; 11 bases match TRBD1. The CDR3 consists of 16 residues. The germline gives CDR1 SGHVS, CDR2 FNYEAQ. V trimming: 4 bases; J trimming: 0 bases; junction bases outside the gene matches: 5.

By share, this clone ranks as medium-sized (0.01 to 0.1%). The chain couples TRBV7-2 to TRBJ2-2; 7 bases are a match to TRBD1. V gave up 2 bases and J gave up 0 bases; unmatched junction bases: 0. The CDR3 contains 15 residues. From germline, CDR1 is SGHTA and CDR2 FQGNSA. The DNA of the CDR3 is TGTGCCAGCAGCTTACAGGGGGCGAACACCGGGGAGCTGTTTTTT. Translated, it gives CASSLQGANTGELFF. The whole variable domain, filled in from reference TRBV7-2 and TRBJ2-2, reads GAGVSQSPSNKVTEKGKDVELRCDPISGHTALYWYRQSLGQGLEFLIYFQGNSAPDKSGLPSDRFSAERTGGSVSTLTIQRTQQEDSAVYLCASSLQGANTGELFFGEGSRLTVL.

This clone has just a few counts. Other DNA sequences in the sample encode the same CDR3. The V and J genes are TRBV20-1 and TRBJ2-5, with TRBD2 matching over 10 bases. V trimming: 5 bases; J trimming: 1 base; junction bases outside the gene matches: 7. This CDR3 region has 15 residues. The germline V gene has CDR1 DFQATT and CDR2 SNEGSKA (reference sequence). In DNA form, the CDR3 reads TGCAGTGCTCCCGGGACTAGCGTAGGCCAAGAGACCCAGTACTTC. Amino acids: CSAPGTSVGQETQYF.

The chain employs TRBV20-1 and TRBJ1-4; maybe TRBD1 (5 bases). This CDR3 has 14 residues. CDR1 DFQATT and CDR2 SNEGSKA come from the germline V gene (reference sequence). Trimming removed 6 bases at V and 6 bases at J, with 17 bases between. CDR3 loop: CSAPRGGNYEKLFF. In DNA, the CDR3 is TGCAGTGCCCCCCGCGGGGGGAACTATGAAAAACTGTTTTTT.